These 29 T cell receptor beta chains came from one sample sequenced in a study of OX40 agonist ivuxolimab in advanced cancers. Libraries were prepared by immunoSEQ multiplex PCR; TCRdb keeps only in-frame clonotypes and omits some of them. The sample has about 62,000 clones, around 88% seen once. The specimen comprised CD4+ or CD8+ T cells sorted from blood, sampled in a trial of the OX40 agonist ivuxolimab. The receptor source for this set is an adult with an advanced solid tumor such as melanoma, head and neck, liver or kidney cancer.

The rearrangement joins TRBV6-5 to TRBJ1-1; possible D gene TRBD1, 5 bases. Germline-derived CDR1 and CDR2 are MNHEY and SVGAGI. Trimming removed 5 bases from V and 3 bases from J, with 10 bases in between. The CDR3 totals 13 residues. The CDR3 is CASSDRFYTEAFF. As DNA, the CDR3 is TGTGCCAGCAGTGACAGATTTTACACTGAAGCTTTCTTT.

V is TRBV7-3 and J is TRBJ2-1; a weak D match, TRBD2 (6 bases). Germline-derived CDR1 and CDR2 are SGHTA and FQGTGA. The CDR3 is 13 amino acids. V lost 5 bases, J lost 5 bases, and 10 bases lay in between. Written as DNA, the CDR3 is TGTGCCAGCAGCCTAGCGCCCAACAATGAGCAGTTCTTC. It yields the protein CASSLAPNNEQFF.

The V call is TRBV6-6, the J call TRBJ2-2, with a tentative D call TRBD2 (6 bases). V lost 6 bases to trimming and J lost 9 bases, with 11 bases between them. The CDR3 is 12 residues long. Germline-derived CDR1 and CDR2 are MNHNY and SVGAGI (reference sequence). DNA of the CDR3: TGTGCCAGCAGCCCTCGGGAGTGGGAGCTGTTTTTT. This codes for CASSPREWELFF.

V is TRBV5-1 and J is TRBJ1-4; D is possibly TRBD1 (6 bases). Germline CDR1 reads SGHRS; CDR2 reads YFSETQ. The CDR3 is made up of 14 amino acids. V was clipped by 3 bases and J by 7 bases, with 13 bases between them. The CDR3 here is CASSSDRRLEKLFF. The CDR3 DNA is TGCGCCAGCAGCTCCGACAGGAGGCTTGAAAAACTGTTTTTT.

The chain combines TRBV10-2 with TRBJ2-2; no reliable D call. The CDR3 consists of 11 residues. Trimming pared 3 bases from V and 6 bases from J, leaving 2 bases between. Germline V gene sequence: CDR1 WSHSY, CDR2 SAAADI. CDR3 residues: CASSDPGELFF. The CDR3, as DNA: TGCGCCAGCAGTGACCCCGGGGAGCTGTTTTTT.

The rearrangement uses TRBV27 and TRBJ1-5, with 9 bases matching TRBD1. Trimming removed 5 bases from V and 6 bases from J; junction bases left unmatched: 11. The CDR3 totals 16 residues. The germline V gene encodes CDR1 MNHEY and CDR2 SMNVEV (reference sequence). The CDR3 spells CASSVGRTGGFQPQHF. The DNA for the CDR3 is TGTGCCAGCAGTGTTGGTAGAACAGGGGGCTTTCAGCCCCAGCATTTT.

CDR3 loop: CASSLGATYEQYF. The CDR3 coding sequence is TGTGCCAGCTCCCTCGGGGCTACCTACGAGCAGTACTTC. The V and J genes are TRBV18 and TRBJ2-7; D may correspond to TRBD1 or TRBD2 (5 bases each). Germline CDR1 and CDR2: KGHSH and LQKENI. This CDR3 region has 13 residues. V dropped 6 bases and J dropped 2 bases, with 11 bases sitting between them.

This clone came up once. The chain recombines TRBV4-2 with TRBJ2-1; D call uncertain. This CDR3 is 13 amino acids long. Trimming cost V 2 bases and J 5 bases, with 7 bases left between them. Germline V gene data show CDR1 as LGHNA and CDR2 as YNFKEQ. The CDR3 DNA is TGTGCCAGCAGCCAAACGCGGAACAATGAGCAGTTCTTC. This encodes CASSQTRNNEQFF.

Written as DNA, the CDR3 is TGTGCCAGCAGCGGCCAAAGCAATCAGCCCCAGCATTTT. Protein: CASSGQSNQPQHF. The J gene is TRBJ1-5, the V gene TRBV21-1; no DNA check was done on the table's D call, TRBD1. TRBV21-1 is a pseudogene. This CDR3 is 13 amino acids long.

This clone was found once. This chain links TRBV11-2 with TRBJ2-1; tentative D call: TRBD2 (5 bases). Germline assignment: CDR1 SGHAT and CDR2 FQNNGV. With 1 base removed from V and 7 bases from J, the gap between germline ends came to 17 bases. There are 16 residues in the CDR3. The CDR3 DNA reads TGTGCCAGCAGCTTAGCTGGCTGGAGGATTTTGAATGAGCAGTTCTTC. It yields the protein CASSLAGWRILNEQFF. The variable domain in full, completed from reference TRBV11-2 and TRBJ2-1, reads EAGVAQSPRYKIIEKRQSVAFWCNPISGHATLYWYQQILGQGPKLLIQFQNNGVVDDSQLPKDRFSAERLKGVDSTLKIQPAKLEDSAVYLCASSLAGWRILNEQFFGPGTRLTVL.

This clone was detected a few times. The V call is TRBV5-6, the J call TRBJ1-2; 8 nucleotides align to TRBD1. Germline V gene lookup returns CDR1 SGHDT and CDR2 YYEEEE. This CDR3 spans 13 amino acids. V was pared by 4 bases and J by 7 bases, with 6 bases of the junction left unmatched. The CDR3 DNA is TGTGCCAGCAGCCCGGACAGGGTCCCTGGCTACACCTTC. Translation: CASSPDRVPGYTF.

V and J are TRBV6-5 and TRBJ2-7; D gene uncertain. The CDR3 consists of 11 residues. The V end was cut by 3 bases, the J end by 8 bases, with 8 bases between. Germline loops: CDR1 MNHEY, CDR2 SVGAGI. This CDR3 reads CASSYGVKQYF. In nucleotides, the CDR3 is TGTGCCAGCAGTTATGGCGTCAAGCAGTACTTC.

The chain employs TRBV5-4 and TRBJ2-1, with 8 bases that match TRBD1. Per germline, CDR1 SGHNT and CDR2 YYREEE (reference sequence). J gave up 11 bases and V 4 bases, and 11 bases lay outside the gene matches. The CDR3 sequence is 14 residues long. CDR3 bases: TGTGCCAGCAGCCCGAGAGGACAGGGACGTCAGCAGTTCTTC. It encodes CASSPRGQGRQQFF.

The chain recombines TRBV11-2 with TRBJ2-2, with D perhaps being TRBD1 or TRBD2 (5 bases each). Germline V lookup: CDR1 SGHAT, CDR2 FQNNGV. The CDR3 totals 17 residues. Between the trimmed V and J ends, which lost 5 bases and 6 bases, there was a span of 22 bases. The CDR3 DNA is TGTGCCAGCAGCCTAACCCCAGGAGAGGGGATCCCCGGGGAGCTGTTTTTT. Protein sequence: CASSLTPGEGIPGELFF.

The sample holds one count of this clone. The chain carries TRBV6-1 and TRBJ1-5; TRBD1 agrees at 10 bases. The CDR3 spans 13 residues. In germline, CDR1 is MNHNS, CDR2 SASEGT. The junction had 3 bases not matched to a gene; V was cut back by 7 bases and J by 6 bases. The CDR3 region has the DNA TGTGCCAGCAACCGGGACAGGGGTCAGCCCCAGCATTTT. This translates into CASNRDRGQPQHF.

The rearrangement joins TRBV7-9 to TRBJ1-4, with 9 bases matching TRBD1. The CDR3 totals 15 residues. J lost 6 bases, V lost 3 bases, and 5 bases had no gene match. CDR1 is SEHNR and CDR2 is FQNEAQ in the germline V gene (reference sequence). CDR3 DNA sequence: TGTGCCAGCAGCTTGGGACAGGGATTGGATGAAAAACTGTTTTTT. Translated: CASSLGQGLDEKLFF.

The V gene is TRBV19, the J gene TRBJ1-3, with TRBD1 as a possible D gene (5 bases). With 7 bases removed from V and 0 bases from J, the gap between germline ends came to 19 bases. Germline V gene sequence: CDR1 LNHDA, CDR2 SQIVND (reference sequence). The CDR3 runs to 17 residues. CDR3 nucleotides: TGTGCCAGTAAGCCCCGTTCGGAGGGGATCTCTGGAAACACCATATATTTT. Translating it yields CASKPRSEGISGNTIYF.

This clone was detected only a few times. The chain carries TRBV6-1 and TRBJ1-5; D perhaps matches TRBD1 (6 bases). This CDR3 comprises 15 residues. Germline V lookup: CDR1 MNHNS, CDR2 SASEGT. V lost 6 bases and J 5 bases, leaving 17 bases between the germline ends. The DNA of the CDR3 is TGTGCCAGCAGCCTCAGTAGGGACACATATCAGCCCCAGCATTTT. Protein: CASSLSRDTYQPQHF.

The CDR3 region is CASSLDSLTKNIQYF. The CDR3 DNA follows: TGTGCCAGCAGCCTAGACAGCCTGACCAAAAACATTCAGTACTTC. The V gene is TRBV5-6, the J gene TRBJ2-4; possibly TRBD1 for D (5 bases). The CDR3 sequence is 15 residues long. V lost 4 bases and J 2 bases, leaving 13 bases between the germline ends. The germline CDR1 and CDR2 sequences are SGHDT and YYEEEE.

The rearrangement links TRBV5-1 to TRBJ1-2, with D unresolved. Trimming removed 0 bases from V and 8 bases from J, with 11 bases in between. This CDR3 spans 13 amino acids. Germline V lookup: CDR1 SGHRS, CDR2 YFSETQ. CDR3 sequence (DNA): TGCGCCAGCAGCTTGGCCGGGATTGAGGGCTACACCTTC. Translating it yields CASSLAGIEGYTF.

The chain has TRBV28 and TRBJ1-2; D gene uncertain. CDR1 MDHEN and CDR2 SYDVKM come from the germline V gene. This CDR3 has 13 amino acids. V dropped 7 bases and J dropped 8 bases, with 17 bases sitting between them. CDR3 residues: CASTDWVLGGYTF. The CDR3 DNA reads TGTGCCAGCACTGACTGGGTTTTGGGAGGCTACACCTTC.

V usage is TRBV6-5 and J usage is TRBJ2-2; the match to TRBD1 covers 7 bases. V was pared by 8 bases and J by 9 bases, with 15 bases of the junction left unmatched. Germline lookup yields CDR1 MNHEY and CDR2 SVGAGI. The CDR3 length is 15 residues. DNA for the CDR3: TGTGCCAGCGGAACCGGGACAGCCGACTCCCGGGAGCTGTTTTTT. Amino acid sequence: CASGTGTADSRELFF.

The CDR3 DNA sequence: TGTGCCTGGACCTCGGGACTAGCGGGGTATGGAGATACGCAGTATTTT. Amino acids: CAWTSGLAGYGDTQYF. The rearrangement joins TRBV30 to TRBJ2-3; 13 bases match TRBD2. Trimming cost V 4 bases and J 5 bases; bases outside gene matches: 9. The CDR3 runs to 16 residues. Germline CDR1 reads GTSNPN; CDR2 reads SVGIG (reference sequence).

The V and J genes are TRBV20-1 and TRBJ1-5; D gene ambiguous. Germline V gene lookup returns CDR1 DFQATT and CDR2 SNEGSKA (reference sequence). V shed 1 base and J shed 9 bases, with 7 bases lying between them. The CDR3 spans 11 residues. CDR3 in DNA: TGCAGTGCTAGAGTAATGGGGCCCCAGCATTTT. It encodes CSARVMGPQHF.

This chain links TRBV5-1 with TRBJ2-6; D not resolved. The length of the CDR3 is 16 residues. Trimming shortened V by 3 bases and J by 0 bases, and 10 bases separated the two germline ends. Germline V CDR1 and CDR2: SGHRS, YFSETQ. The DNA for the CDR3 is TGCGCCAGCAGCTCTCGCTTTAGCTCTGGGGCCAACGTCCTGACTTTC. This gives the protein CASSSRFSSGANVLTF.

The V and J genes are TRBV11-2 and TRBJ2-7, with TRBD1 matching over 7 bases. V shed 1 base and J 2 bases; nucleotides not matched to a gene: 2. From germline, CDR1 is SGHAT and CDR2 FQNNGV. The CDR3 contains 14 residues. Here the CDR3 reads CASSLGDSTYEQYF. The CDR3 coding sequence is TGTGCCAGCAGCTTAGGGGACAGCACCTACGAGCAGTACTTC.

The V and J genes are TRBV2 and TRBJ2-5; a weak D match, TRBD1 (6 bases). V was cut by 6 bases and J by 3 bases, with 11 bases left in between. The CDR3 length is 13 residues. CDR1 and CDR2 from the germline V gene are SNHLY and FYNNEI. CDR3 loop: CASRSQGKETQYF. CDR3 nucleotide sequence: TGTGCCAGCAGATCACAGGGAAAAGAGACCCAGTACTTC. The full variable domain, rest sourced from reference TRBV2 and TRBJ2-5, is EPEVTQTPSHQVTQMGQEVILRCVPISNHLYFYWYRQILGQKVEFLVSFYNNEISEKSEIFDDQFSVERPDGSNFTLKIRSTKLEDSAMYFCASRSQGKETQYFGPGTRLLVL.

The chain has TRBV7-3 and TRBJ2-1; tentative D call: TRBD2 (6 bases). The CDR3 extends over 16 amino acids. In germline, CDR1 is SGHTA, CDR2 FQGTGA. V dropped 6 bases and J dropped 5 bases, with 20 bases sitting between them. The chain's CDR3 is CASRPGGGSINNEQFF. The CDR3, as DNA: TGTGCCAGCAGGCCCGGGGGTGGGAGCATTAACAATGAGCAGTTCTTC. Based on the CDR3 plus reference TRBV7-3 and TRBJ2-1, the full variable domain is GAGVSQTPSNKVTEKGKYVELRCDPISGHTALYWYRQSLGQGPEFLIYFQGTGAADDSGLPNDRFFAVRPEGSVSTLKIQRTERGDSAVYLCASRPGGGSINNEQFFGPGTRLTVL.

The chain joins TRBV7-9 to TRBJ2-5; TRBD2 aligns across 8 bases. Per the germline V gene, CDR1 is SEHNR and CDR2 is FQNEAQ (reference sequence). The CDR3 extends over 14 amino acids. With V trimmed by 4 bases and J by 4 bases, 5 bases remained unmatched. The DNA for the CDR3 is TGTGCCAGCAGCTATACTAGCGGAGGAGAGACCCAGTACTTC. Translated: CASSYTSGGETQYF.